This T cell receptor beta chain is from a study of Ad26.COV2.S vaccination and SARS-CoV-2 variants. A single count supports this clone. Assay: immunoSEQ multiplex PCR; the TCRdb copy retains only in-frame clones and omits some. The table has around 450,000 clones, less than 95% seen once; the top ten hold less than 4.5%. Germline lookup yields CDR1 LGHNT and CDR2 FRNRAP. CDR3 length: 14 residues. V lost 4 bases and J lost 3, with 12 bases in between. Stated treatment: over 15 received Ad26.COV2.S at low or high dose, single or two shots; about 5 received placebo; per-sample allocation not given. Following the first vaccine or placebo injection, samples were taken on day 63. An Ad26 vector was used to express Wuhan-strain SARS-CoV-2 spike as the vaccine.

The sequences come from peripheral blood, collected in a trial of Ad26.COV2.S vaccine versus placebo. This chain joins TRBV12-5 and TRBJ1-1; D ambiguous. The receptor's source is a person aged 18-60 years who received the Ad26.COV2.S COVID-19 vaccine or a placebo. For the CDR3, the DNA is TGTGCTAGTGGTTACTTCCCCGGGGACACTGAAGCTTTCTTT. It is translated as CASGYFPGDTEAFF.